Presented here are 24 T cell receptor beta chains from one specimen sequenced in a study of blood T cell repertoires in COVID-19. Assay: immunoSEQ multiplex PCR; the TCRdb copy retains only in-frame clones and omits some. The sample consists of about 180,000 clones, approximately 88% of them appearing once. The specimen sequenced was peripheral blood. Receptors were obtained from a woman in her thirties with acute or convalescent COVID-19.

The chain employs TRBV7-8 and TRBJ2-1; D is possibly TRBD2 (6 bases). Trimming cost V 4 bases and J 7 bases, with 11 bases left between them. The CDR3 contains 13 residues. Germline CDR1 SGHVS, CDR2 FQNEAQ. Here the CDR3 reads CASSSREMNEQFF. The CDR3 nucleotides read TGTGCCAGCAGCTCCCGGGAGATGAATGAGCAGTTCTTC.

The chain joins TRBV5-1 to TRBJ2-5; D uncertain. In germline, CDR1 is SGHRS, CDR2 YFSETQ. The CDR3 runs 14 residues. Between the trimmed V and J ends, which lost 0 bases and 4 bases, there was a span of 10 bases. CDR3 sequence: CASSLVSSGETQYF. Here the CDR3 DNA reads TGCGCCAGCAGCTTGGTTTCGTCGGGAGAGACCCAGTACTTC. Full variable domain (rest looked up from reference TRBV5-1 and TRBJ2-5): KAGVTQTPRYLIKTRGQQVTLSCSPISGHRSVSWYQQTPGQGLQFLFEYFSETQRNKGNFPGRFSGRQFSNSRSEMNVSTLELGDSALYLCASSLVSSGETQYFGPGTRLLVL.

CDR3 nucleotides: TGTGCCAGCAGCCCCCGCGGGGGCGGGCAAGAGACCCAGTACTTC. It is translated as CASSPRGGGQETQYF. The J gene is TRBJ2-5, the V gene TRBV7-9; possibly TRBD2 for D (7 bases). The CDR3 is made up of 15 amino acids. The germline V gene has CDR1 SEHNR and CDR2 FQNEAQ (reference sequence). Trimming removed 5 bases from V and 2 bases from J, with 15 bases in between. The variable domain in full, completed from reference TRBV7-9 and TRBJ2-5, reads DTGVSQNPRHKITKRGQNVTFRCDPISEHNRLYWYRQTLGQGPEFLTYFQNEAQLEKSRLLSDRFSAERPKGSFSTLEIQRTEQGDSAMYLCASSPRGGGQETQYFGPGTRLLVL.

The chain couples TRBV19 to TRBJ1-6; no firm D call. The germline gives CDR1 LNHDA, CDR2 SQIVND (reference sequence). V lost 0 bases, J lost 0 bases, and 9 bases lay in between. The CDR3 is 17 residues long. The CDR3 is CASSIDLGTSYNSPLHF. The CDR3 coding sequence is TGTGCCAGTAGTATAGATCTGGGCACCTCCTATAATTCACCCCTCCACTTT.

This chain joins TRBV12-3 or TRBV12-4 and TRBJ1-3; D is unresolved. The CDR3 length is 13 residues. V gave up 5 bases and J gave up 8 bases, with 13 bases separating them. CDR3 DNA sequence: TGTGCCAGCAGTAGAACCTTGAGGGACACCATATATTTT. Residues: CASSRTLRDTIYF.

The chain employs TRBV30 and TRBJ1-2; D is ambiguous. CDR1 GTSNPN and CDR2 SVGIG come from the germline V gene (reference sequence). Deletions cut 7 bases from V and 1 base from J, with 22 bases between. The CDR3 spans 16 residues. CDR3 loop: CALDLLTGVLNYGYTF. DNA for the CDR3: TGTGCCTTGGACCTTTTAACCGGGGTTCTTAACTATGGCTACACCTTC.

This chain links TRBV4-2 with TRBJ2-2; the D is unclear. Germline loops: CDR1 LGHNA, CDR2 YNFKEQ. The CDR3 is 16 residues long. V dropped 1 base and J dropped 1 base, with 10 bases sitting between them. CDR3 DNA: TGTGCCAGCAGCCAAGCTCAGGTTAAGAACACCGGGGAGCTGTTTTTT. This translates into CASSQAQVKNTGELFF.

The chain employs TRBV28 and TRBJ2-3; D is uncertain. CDR1 is MDHEN and CDR2 is SYDVKM in the germline V gene. The CDR3 is made up of 14 amino acids. The ends were cut back, 11 bases at V and 5 bases at J, with 20 bases in the middle. CDR3 region: CAVLESGTRDTQYF. CDR3 DNA: TGTGCCGTCTTAGAATCAGGTACACGAGATACGCAGTATTTT.

The rearrangement links TRBV2 to TRBJ1-6, with D unclear. Trimming shortened V by 8 bases and J by 0 bases, and 5 bases separated the two germline ends. The CDR3 totals 13 residues. CDR1 and CDR2 (germline): SNHLY, FYNNEI. The CDR3 loop reads CASGSSYNSPLHF. For the CDR3, the DNA is TGTGCCAGCGGGAGCTCCTATAATTCACCCCTCCACTTT.

This CDR3 reads CASSLGGLGVELFF. CDR3 coding DNA: TGTGCCAGCAGCTTAGGGGGACTTGGGGTGGAGCTGTTTTTT. The chain has TRBV11-2 and TRBJ2-2, with D perhaps matching TRBD2 (6 bases). Germline assignment: CDR1 SGHAT and CDR2 FQNNGV. The CDR3 extends over 14 amino acids. Trimming removed 1 base at V and 10 bases at J, with 13 bases between.

This chain uses TRBV7-9 with TRBJ1-4, with D perhaps matching TRBD1 (5 bases). Germline CDR1 reads SEHNR; CDR2 reads FQNEAQ (reference sequence). Trimming removed 1 base from V and 10 bases from J, with 13 bases in between. CDR3 length: 14 residues. The CDR3 region has the DNA TGTGCCAGCAGCTTAGGGGAGGGGCCAGGAAAACTGTTTTTT. This translates into CASSLGEGPGKLFF.

V and J are TRBV7-2 and TRBJ2-3, with TRBD2 identical over 10 bases. Losses at the gene ends were 3 bases for V and 2 bases for J; bases not matched to a gene: 2. The CDR3 sequence is 15 residues long. The germline V gene encodes CDR1 SGHTA and CDR2 FQGNSA. This chain's CDR3 is CASSLGLAYTDTQYF. CDR3 DNA sequence: TGTGCCAGCAGCTTGGGACTAGCGTACACAGATACGCAGTATTTT.

CDR3 DNA: TGTGCCAGTAGTAAGGACTTCCAGCGACAGCCCCAGCATTTT. Amino acid sequence: CASSKDFQRQPQHF. The chain has TRBV19 and TRBJ1-5; D is ambiguous. The length of the CDR3 is 14 residues. With 4 bases removed from V and 7 bases from J, the gap between germline ends came to 14 bases. Germline V gene lookup returns CDR1 LNHDA and CDR2 SQIVND (reference sequence).

The V gene is TRBV18, the J gene TRBJ2-5; 9 nucleotides agree with TRBD1. Germline loops: CDR1 KGHSH, CDR2 LQKENI. The V and J ends lost 3 bases and 5 bases, in that order; junction bases with no gene match: 7. The CDR3 sequence is 15 residues long. The CDR3 nucleotides read TGTGCCAGCTCACCCCGGACAGGGGTGGTGGAGACCCAGTACTTC. Protein sequence: CASSPRTGVVETQYF.

The chain carries TRBV28 and TRBJ2-7; no firm D call. Trimming removed 2 bases at V and 4 bases at J, with 12 bases between. The CDR3 has 14 amino acids. Germline CDR1 reads MDHEN; CDR2 reads SYDVKM. The CDR3 DNA follows: TGTGCCAGCAGTTTAGTTTCCTCTAGGTACGAGCAGTACTTC. It codes for CASSLVSSRYEQYF. The full variable domain, rest sourced from reference TRBV28 and TRBJ2-7, is DVKVTQSSRYLVKRTGEKVFLECVQDMDHENMFWYRQDPGLGLRLIYFSYDVKMKEKGDIPEGYSVSREKKERFSLILESASTNQTSMYLCASSLVSSRYEQYFGPGTRLTVT.

Only one count was recorded for this clone. The chain recombines TRBV2 with TRBJ2-7, with D possibly TRBD2 on 5 matching bases. Germline assignment: CDR1 SNHLY and CDR2 FYNNEI. V lost 7 bases to trimming and J lost 7 bases, with 17 bases between them. The CDR3 runs 13 residues. CDR3 in DNA: TGTGCCAGCAACCGGGAAGGTGGCGGGGAGCAGTACTTC. This sequence encodes CASNREGGGEQYF.

This clone was picked up one time. The chain carries TRBV7-2 and TRBJ2-1, with no clear D. Germline lookup yields CDR1 SGHTA and CDR2 FQGNSA. This CDR3 region has 14 residues. Trimming took off 5 bases at V and 1 base at J, with 9 bases between the two ends. In nucleotides, the CDR3 is TGTGCCAGCAGCCTAAGCACTTCCTACAATGAGCAGTTCTTC. It translates to CASSLSTSYNEQFF.

The chain recombines TRBV11-2 with TRBJ2-1, with 14 positions matching TRBD2. The CDR3 runs 18 residues. With V trimmed by 5 bases and J by 7 bases, 13 bases remained unmatched. Germline values: CDR1 SGHAT, CDR2 FQNNGV. The CDR3 region has the DNA TGTGCCAGCAGCCTAAGACTAGCGGGAGGGCCGCCTGAAAATGAGCAGTTCTTC. This sequence encodes CASSLRLAGGPPENEQFF. The full variable domain, with the rest looked up from reference TRBV11-2 and TRBJ2-1, is EAGVAQSPRYKIIEKRQSVAFWCNPISGHATLYWYQQILGQGPKLLIQFQNNGVVDDSQLPKDRFSAERLKGVDSTLKIQPAKLEDSAVYLCASSLRLAGGPPENEQFFGPGTRLTVL.

The rearrangement links TRBV6-5 to TRBJ1-2, with a weak D call TRBD1 (6 bases). This CDR3 spans 15 amino acids. CDR1 is MNHEY, CDR2 SVGAGI, per germline. V shed 4 bases and J shed 4 bases, with 16 bases lying between them. The CDR3 sequence: CASSSALGTIYGYTF. In nucleotides, the CDR3 is TGTGCCAGCAGTTCGGCCCTAGGGACAATCTATGGCTACACCTTC.

The chain recombines TRBV2 with TRBJ2-2, with no clear D. V was trimmed by 8 bases and J by 7 bases, leaving 8 bases between them. The CDR3 contains 11 residues. The germline CDR1 and CDR2 sequences are SNHLY and FYNNEI. The CDR3 protein is CASSTLGELFF. The CDR3 region has the DNA TGTGCCAGCTCTACGCTCGGGGAGCTGTTTTTT.

DNA for the CDR3: TGTGCCAGCAGCTTAGAGGCGGGCGCCCCGTATTTT. Translating it yields CASSLEAGAPYF. The V call is TRBV7-2, the J call TRBJ2-3, with a possible D match to TRBD2 (5 bases). V lost 1 base to trimming and J lost 14 bases, with 13 bases between them. This CDR3 is 12 amino acids long. Germline CDR1 and CDR2: SGHTA and FQGNSA.

The J gene is TRBJ2-1, the V gene TRBV4-1; D uncertain. There are 13 residues in the CDR3. CDR1 and CDR2 (germline): MGHRA, YSYEKL. Trimming took off 0 bases at V and 10 bases at J, with 10 bases between the two ends. Here the CDR3 reads CASSQDPTTEQFF. As DNA, the CDR3 is TGCGCCAGCAGCCAAGATCCCACTACCGAGCAGTTCTTC.

The chain couples TRBV5-4 to TRBJ1-2; 7 nucleotides agree with TRBD1. There are 13 residues in the CDR3. Germline loops: CDR1 SGHNT, CDR2 YYREEE (reference sequence). V lost 4 bases and J lost 4; bases outside the gene matches: 4. CDR3: CASSQTGSYGYTF. The CDR3 DNA reads TGTGCCAGCAGCCAGACAGGGAGCTATGGCTACACCTTC.

This chain links TRBV29-1 with TRBJ2-3; 7 bases are shared with TRBD1. The CDR3 extends over 14 amino acids. V trimming: 4 bases; J trimming: 5 bases; junction bases outside the gene matches: 9. Germline V gene data show CDR1 as SQVTM and CDR2 as ANQGSEA. This CDR3 is CSVGGGQKLDTQYF. CDR3 DNA: TGCAGCGTTGGAGGGGGACAGAAACTAGATACGCAGTATTTT.